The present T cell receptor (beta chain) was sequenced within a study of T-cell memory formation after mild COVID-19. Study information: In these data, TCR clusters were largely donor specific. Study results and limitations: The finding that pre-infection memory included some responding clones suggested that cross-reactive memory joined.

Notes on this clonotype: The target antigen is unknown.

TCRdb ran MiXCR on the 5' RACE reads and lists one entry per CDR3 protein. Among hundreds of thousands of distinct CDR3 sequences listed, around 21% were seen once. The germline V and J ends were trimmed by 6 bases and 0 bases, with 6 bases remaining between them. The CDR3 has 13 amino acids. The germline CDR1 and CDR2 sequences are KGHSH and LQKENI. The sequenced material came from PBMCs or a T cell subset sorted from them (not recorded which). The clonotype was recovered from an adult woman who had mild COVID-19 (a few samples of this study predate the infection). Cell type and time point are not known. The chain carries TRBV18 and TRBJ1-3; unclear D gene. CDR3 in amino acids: CASSPSSGNTIYF. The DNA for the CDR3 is TGTGCCAGCTCCCCGTCCTCTGGAAACACCATATATTTT.